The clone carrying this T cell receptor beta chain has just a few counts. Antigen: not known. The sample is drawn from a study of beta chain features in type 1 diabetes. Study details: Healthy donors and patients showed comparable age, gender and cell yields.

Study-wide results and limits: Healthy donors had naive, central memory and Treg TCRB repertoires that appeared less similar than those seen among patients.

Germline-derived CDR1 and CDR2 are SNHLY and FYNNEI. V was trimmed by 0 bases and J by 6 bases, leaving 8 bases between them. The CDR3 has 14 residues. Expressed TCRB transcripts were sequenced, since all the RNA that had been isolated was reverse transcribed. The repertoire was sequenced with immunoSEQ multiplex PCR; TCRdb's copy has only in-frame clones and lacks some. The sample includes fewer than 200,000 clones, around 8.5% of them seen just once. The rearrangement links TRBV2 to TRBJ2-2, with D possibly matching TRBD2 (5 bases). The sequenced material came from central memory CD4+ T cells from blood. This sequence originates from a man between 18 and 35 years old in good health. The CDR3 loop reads CASSEAPGSGELFF. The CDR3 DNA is TGTGCCAGCAGTGAAGCCCCGGGGTCCGGGGAGCTGTTTTTT.